A selection of T cell receptor beta chains follows, all from one sample in a study of blood T cells in healthy people across ages. One entry per CDR3 protein results from TCRdb running MiXCR on the 5' RACE reads. Of roughly 790,000 distinct CDR3 sequences listed, roughly 47% are singletons. The sample was blood. The receptors were sampled from a woman in her fifties or sixties in good health. CDR3s leave out the opening cysteine and the closing phenylalanine or tryptophan.

V gene,J gene,CDR3 protein
TRBV6-2/TRBV6-3,TRBJ2-1,ASSYLKDRGELGNEQF
TRBV28,TRBJ2-4,ASPPPGSPPNIQY
TRBV5-4,TRBJ2-7,ASSDGTFYEQY
TRBV21-1,TRBJ1-5,ASSKNRAHQPQH
TRBV6-5,TRBJ2-1,ASSLGLDKETQF
TRBV7-2,TRBJ2-1,ASIRSGDSYNEQF
TRBV2,TRBJ2-7,ASSEALAGKGEQY
TRBV20-1,TRBJ1-1,SASGVGDTKAF
TRBV10-2,TRBJ2-3,ASSEFPGTTDTQY
TRBV20-1,TRBJ2-7,SARLGVEQY
TRBV7-9,TRBJ1-2,ASSPGHQSGYT
TRBV6-5,TRBJ2-7,ASSYGGVNYYEQY
TRBV15,TRBJ2-7,ATSREAGQFYEQY
TRBV6-1,TRBJ2-5,ASSEVEGGETQY
TRBV7-2,TRBJ2-5,ASSRFSGREGETQY
TRBV20-1,TRBJ2-1,SASLAGGYNEQF
TRBV6-1,TRBJ2-1,ASSEVVGFYNEQF
TRBV7-9,TRBJ1-1,ASSLVGTGGSEAF
TRBV3-1,TRBJ2-3,ASSQGARGHTDTQY
TRBV7-6,TRBJ2-1,ASSLGAGYYNEQF
TRBV28,TRBJ2-1,ASTPEGGFSYNEQF
TRBV5-8,TRBJ2-1,ASKDRFRRCEQF
TRBV6-2/TRBV6-3,TRBJ2-4,ATIPDPAKNIQY
TRBV7-9,TRBJ1-6,ASSYDGGGLH
TRBV5-1,TRBJ1-5,ASKEGQGPQPQH
TRBV28,TRBJ2-7,ASSSGTGRSGY
TRBV7-2,TRBJ2-7,ASRRDTHEQY
TRBV12-3/TRBV12-4,TRBJ2-2,ASSFGGITGELF